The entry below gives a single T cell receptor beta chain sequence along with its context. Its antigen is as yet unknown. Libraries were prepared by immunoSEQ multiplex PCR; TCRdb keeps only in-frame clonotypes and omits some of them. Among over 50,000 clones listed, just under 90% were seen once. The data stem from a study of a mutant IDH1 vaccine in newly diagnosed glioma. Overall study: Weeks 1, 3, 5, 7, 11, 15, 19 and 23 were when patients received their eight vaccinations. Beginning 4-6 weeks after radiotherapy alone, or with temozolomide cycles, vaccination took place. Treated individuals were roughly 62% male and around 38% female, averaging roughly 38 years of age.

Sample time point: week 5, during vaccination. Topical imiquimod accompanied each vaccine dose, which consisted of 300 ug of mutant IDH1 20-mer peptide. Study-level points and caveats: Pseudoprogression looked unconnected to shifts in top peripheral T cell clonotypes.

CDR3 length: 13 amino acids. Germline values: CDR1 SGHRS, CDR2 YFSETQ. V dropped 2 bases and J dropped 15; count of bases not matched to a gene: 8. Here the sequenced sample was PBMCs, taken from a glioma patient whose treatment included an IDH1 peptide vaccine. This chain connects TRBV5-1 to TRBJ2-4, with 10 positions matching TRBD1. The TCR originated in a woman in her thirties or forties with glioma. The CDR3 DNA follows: TGCGCCAGCAGCTTCGGACAGGGGGAAGTAATGTACTTC. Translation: CASSFGQGEVMYF. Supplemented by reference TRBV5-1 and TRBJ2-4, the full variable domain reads KAGVTQTPRYLIKTRGQQVTLSCSPISGHRSVSWYQQTPGQGLQFLFEYFSETQRNKGNFPGRFSGRQFSNSRSEMNVSTLELGDSALYLCASSFGQGEVMYFGAGTRLSVL.